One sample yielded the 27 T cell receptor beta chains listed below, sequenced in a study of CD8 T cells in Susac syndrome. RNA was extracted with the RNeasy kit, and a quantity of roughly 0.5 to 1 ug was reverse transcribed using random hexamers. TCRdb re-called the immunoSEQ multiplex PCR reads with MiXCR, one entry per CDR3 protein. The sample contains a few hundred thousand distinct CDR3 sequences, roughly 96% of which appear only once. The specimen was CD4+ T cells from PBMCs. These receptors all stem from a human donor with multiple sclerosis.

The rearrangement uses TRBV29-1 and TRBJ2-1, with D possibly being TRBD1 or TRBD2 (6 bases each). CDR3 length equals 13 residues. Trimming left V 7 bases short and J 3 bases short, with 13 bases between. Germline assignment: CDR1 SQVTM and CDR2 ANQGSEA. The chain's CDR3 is CSGGATLYNEQFF. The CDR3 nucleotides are TGCAGCGGGGGGGCGACGCTCTACAATGAGCAGTTCTTC.

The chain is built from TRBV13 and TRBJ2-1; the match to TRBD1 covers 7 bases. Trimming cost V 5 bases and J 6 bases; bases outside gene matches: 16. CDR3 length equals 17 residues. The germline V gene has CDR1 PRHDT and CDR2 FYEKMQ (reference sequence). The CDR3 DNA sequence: TGTGCCAGCAGCCAAGACCTCGGACAGGCAGATTTCAATGAGCAGTTCTTC. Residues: CASSQDLGQADFNEQFF.

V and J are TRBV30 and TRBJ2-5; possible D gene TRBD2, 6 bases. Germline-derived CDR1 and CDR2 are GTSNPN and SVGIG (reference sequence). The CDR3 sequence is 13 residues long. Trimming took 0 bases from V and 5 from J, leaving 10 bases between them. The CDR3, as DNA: TGTGCCTGGAGTGTACTAGCCCAGGAGACCCAGTACTTC. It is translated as CAWSVLAQETQYF. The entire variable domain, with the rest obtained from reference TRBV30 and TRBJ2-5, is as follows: SQTIHQWPATLVQPVGSPLSLECTVEGTSNPNLYWYRQAAGRGLQLLFYSVGIGQISSEVPQNLSASRPQDRQFILSSKKLLLSDSGFYLCAWSVLAQETQYFGPGTRLLVL.

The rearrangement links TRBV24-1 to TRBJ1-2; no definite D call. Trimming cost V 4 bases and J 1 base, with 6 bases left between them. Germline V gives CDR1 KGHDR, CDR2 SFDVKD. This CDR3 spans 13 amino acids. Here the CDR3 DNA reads TGTGCCACCAGTGACTCATATAACTATGGCTACACCTTC. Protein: CATSDSYNYGYTF.

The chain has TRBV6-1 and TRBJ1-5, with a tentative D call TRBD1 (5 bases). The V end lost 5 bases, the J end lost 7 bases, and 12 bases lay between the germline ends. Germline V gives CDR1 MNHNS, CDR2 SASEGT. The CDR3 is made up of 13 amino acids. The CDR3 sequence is CASSLQGVQPQHF. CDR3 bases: TGTGCCAGCAGTTTGCAGGGAGTCCAGCCCCAGCATTTT.

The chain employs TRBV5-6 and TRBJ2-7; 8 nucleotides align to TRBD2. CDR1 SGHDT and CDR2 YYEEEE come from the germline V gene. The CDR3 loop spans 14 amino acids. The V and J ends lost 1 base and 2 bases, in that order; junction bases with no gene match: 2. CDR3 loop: CASSLTSGAYEQYF. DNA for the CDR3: TGTGCCAGCAGCTTGACTAGCGGTGCCTACGAGCAGTACTTC.

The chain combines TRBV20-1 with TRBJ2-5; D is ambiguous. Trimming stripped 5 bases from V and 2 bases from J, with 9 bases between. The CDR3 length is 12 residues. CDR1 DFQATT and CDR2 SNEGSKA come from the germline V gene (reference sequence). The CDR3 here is CSAPDGQETQYF. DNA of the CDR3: TGCAGTGCTCCTGACGGACAAGAGACCCAGTACTTC.

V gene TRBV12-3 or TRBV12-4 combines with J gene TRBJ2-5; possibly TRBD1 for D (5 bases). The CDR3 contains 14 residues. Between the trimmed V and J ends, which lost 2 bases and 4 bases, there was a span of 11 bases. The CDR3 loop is CASSLRLRGETQYF. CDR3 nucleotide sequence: TGTGCCAGCAGTTTACGGCTAAGGGGAGAGACCCAGTACTTC.

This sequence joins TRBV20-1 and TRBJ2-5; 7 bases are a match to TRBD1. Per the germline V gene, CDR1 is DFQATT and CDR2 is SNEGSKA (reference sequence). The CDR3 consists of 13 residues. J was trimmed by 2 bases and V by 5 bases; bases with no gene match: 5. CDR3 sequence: CSAGTAKQETQYF. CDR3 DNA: TGCAGTGCTGGGACAGCGAAACAAGAGACCCAGTACTTC.

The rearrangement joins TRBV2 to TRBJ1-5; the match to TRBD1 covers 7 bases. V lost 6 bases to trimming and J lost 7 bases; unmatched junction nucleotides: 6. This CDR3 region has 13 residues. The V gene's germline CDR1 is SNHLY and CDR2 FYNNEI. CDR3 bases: TGTGCCAGCAGCCGGGACAGCGGACAGCCCCAGCATTTT. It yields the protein CASSRDSGQPQHF.

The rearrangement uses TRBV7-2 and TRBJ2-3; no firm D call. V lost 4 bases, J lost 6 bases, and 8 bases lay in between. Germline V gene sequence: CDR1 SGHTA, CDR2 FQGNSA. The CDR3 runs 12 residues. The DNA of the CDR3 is TGTGCCAGCAGCTCCTACTTGGATACGCAGTATTTT. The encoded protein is CASSSYLDTQYF.

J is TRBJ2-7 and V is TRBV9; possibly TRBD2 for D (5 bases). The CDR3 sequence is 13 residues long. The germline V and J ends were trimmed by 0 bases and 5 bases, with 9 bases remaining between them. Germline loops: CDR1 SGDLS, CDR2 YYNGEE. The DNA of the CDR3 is TGTGCCAGCAGCGTAGCCGGGGAAAACGAGCAGTACTTC. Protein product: CASSVAGENEQYF. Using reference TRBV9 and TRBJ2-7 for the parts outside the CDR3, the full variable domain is DSGVTQTPKHLITATGQRVTLRCSPRSGDLSVYWYQQSLDQGLQFLIQYYNGEERAKGNILERFSAQQFPDLHSELNLSSLELGDSALYFCASSVAGENEQYFGPGTRLTVT.

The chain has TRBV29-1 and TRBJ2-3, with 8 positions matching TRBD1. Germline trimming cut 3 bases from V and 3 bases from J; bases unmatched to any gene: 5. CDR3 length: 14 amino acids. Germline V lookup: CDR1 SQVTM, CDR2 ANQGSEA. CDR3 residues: CSVDQGAMTDTQYF. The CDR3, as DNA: TGCAGCGTTGATCAGGGGGCCATGACAGATACGCAGTATTTT.

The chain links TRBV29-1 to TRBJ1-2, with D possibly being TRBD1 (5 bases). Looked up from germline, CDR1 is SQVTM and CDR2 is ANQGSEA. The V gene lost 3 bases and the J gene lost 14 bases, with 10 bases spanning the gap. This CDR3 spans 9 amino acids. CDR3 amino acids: CSVETDITF. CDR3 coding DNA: TGCAGCGTTGAGACGGACATAACCTTC.

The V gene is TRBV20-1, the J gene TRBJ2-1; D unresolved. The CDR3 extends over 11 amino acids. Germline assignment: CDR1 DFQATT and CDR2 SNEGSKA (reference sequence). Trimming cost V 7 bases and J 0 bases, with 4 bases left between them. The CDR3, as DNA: TGCAGTGTTCACTCCTACAATGAGCAGTTCTTC. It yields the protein CSVHSYNEQFF.

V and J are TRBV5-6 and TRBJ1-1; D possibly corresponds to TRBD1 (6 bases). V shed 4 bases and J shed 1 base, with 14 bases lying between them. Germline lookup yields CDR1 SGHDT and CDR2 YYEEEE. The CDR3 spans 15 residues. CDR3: CASSRRMTGNTEAFF. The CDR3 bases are TGTGCCAGCAGCAGACGAATGACAGGGAACACTGAAGCTTTCTTT.

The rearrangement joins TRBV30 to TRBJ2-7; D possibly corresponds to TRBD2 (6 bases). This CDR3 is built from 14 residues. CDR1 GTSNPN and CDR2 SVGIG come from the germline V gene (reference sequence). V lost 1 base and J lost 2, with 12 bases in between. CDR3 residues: CAWSARGTTYEQYF. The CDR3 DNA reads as TGTGCCTGGAGTGCTCGCGGGACGACCTACGAGCAGTACTTC.

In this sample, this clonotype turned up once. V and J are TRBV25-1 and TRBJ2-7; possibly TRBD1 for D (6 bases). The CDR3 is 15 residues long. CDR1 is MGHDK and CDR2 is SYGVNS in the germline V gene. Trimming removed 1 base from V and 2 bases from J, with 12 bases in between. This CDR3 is CASSEFQQGTYEQYF. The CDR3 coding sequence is TGTGCCAGCAGTGAATTCCAGCAGGGGACCTACGAGCAGTACTTC.

DNA for the CDR3: TGTGCCAGCAGCGCGGGCGGGGGCCGACAAGAGACCCAGTACTTC. Translating gives CASSAGGGRQETQYF. J is TRBJ2-5 and V is TRBV9; perhaps TRBD2 as D (7 bases). This CDR3 comprises 15 residues. Germline lookup yields CDR1 SGDLS and CDR2 YYNGEE. V lost 3 bases and J lost 2, with 14 bases in between.

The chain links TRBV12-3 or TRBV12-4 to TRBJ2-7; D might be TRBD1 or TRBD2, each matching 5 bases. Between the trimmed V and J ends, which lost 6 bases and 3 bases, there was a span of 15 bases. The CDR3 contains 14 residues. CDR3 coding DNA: TGTGCCAGCAGCCTACCGGGACCGCTCTACGAGCAGTACTTC. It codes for CASSLPGPLYEQYF.

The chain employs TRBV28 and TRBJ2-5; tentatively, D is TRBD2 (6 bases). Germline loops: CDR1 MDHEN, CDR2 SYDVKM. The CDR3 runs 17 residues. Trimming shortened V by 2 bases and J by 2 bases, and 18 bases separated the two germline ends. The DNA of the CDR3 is TGTGCCAGCAGTTTAGCCCGGGGAGGAAGGGGACAAGAGACCCAGTACTTC. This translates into CASSLARGGRGQETQYF.

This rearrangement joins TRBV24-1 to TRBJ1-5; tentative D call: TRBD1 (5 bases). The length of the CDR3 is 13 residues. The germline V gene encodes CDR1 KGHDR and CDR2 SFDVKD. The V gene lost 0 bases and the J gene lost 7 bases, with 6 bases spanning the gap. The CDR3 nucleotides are TGTGCCACCAGTGATTTGCAGGGCCAGCCCCAGCATTTT. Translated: CATSDLQGQPQHF.

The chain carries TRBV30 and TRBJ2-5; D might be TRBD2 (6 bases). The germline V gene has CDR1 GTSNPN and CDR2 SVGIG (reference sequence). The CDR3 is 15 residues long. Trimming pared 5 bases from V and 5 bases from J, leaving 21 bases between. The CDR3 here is CAWGLGTPRRETQYF. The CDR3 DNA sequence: TGTGCCTGGGGCCTCGGGACTCCCAGGCGGGAGACCCAGTACTTC. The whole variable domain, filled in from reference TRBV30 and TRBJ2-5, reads SQTIHQWPATLVQPVGSPLSLECTVEGTSNPNLYWYRQAAGRGLQLLFYSVGIGQISSEVPQNLSASRPQDRQFILSSKKLLLSDSGFYLCAWGLGTPRRETQYFGPGTRLLVL.

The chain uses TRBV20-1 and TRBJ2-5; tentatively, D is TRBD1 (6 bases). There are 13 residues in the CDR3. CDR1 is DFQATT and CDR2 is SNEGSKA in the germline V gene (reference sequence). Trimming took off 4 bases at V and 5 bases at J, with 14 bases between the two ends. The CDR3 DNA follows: TGCAGTGCTAAGGTCAGGGGAACGGAGACCCAGTACTTC. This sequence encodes CSAKVRGTETQYF.

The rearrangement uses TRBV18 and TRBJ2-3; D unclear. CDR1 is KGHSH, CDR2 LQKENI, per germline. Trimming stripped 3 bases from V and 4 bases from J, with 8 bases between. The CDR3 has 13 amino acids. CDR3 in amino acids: CASSPGVSDTQYF. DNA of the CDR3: TGTGCCAGCTCACCGGGTGTCTCAGATACGCAGTATTTT.

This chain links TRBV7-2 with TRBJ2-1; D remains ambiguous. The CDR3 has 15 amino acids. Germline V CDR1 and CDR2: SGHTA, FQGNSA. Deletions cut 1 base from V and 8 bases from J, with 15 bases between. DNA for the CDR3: TGTGCCAGCAGCTTAGTGAACAGAAAAGATTATGAGCAGTTCTTC. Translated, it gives CASSLVNRKDYEQFF. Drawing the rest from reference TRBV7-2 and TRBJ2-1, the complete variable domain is GAGVSQSPSNKVTEKGKDVELRCDPISGHTALYWYRQSLGQGLEFLIYFQGNSAPDKSGLPSDRFSAERTGGSVSTLTIQRTQQEDSAVYLCASSLVNRKDYEQFFGPGTRLTVL.

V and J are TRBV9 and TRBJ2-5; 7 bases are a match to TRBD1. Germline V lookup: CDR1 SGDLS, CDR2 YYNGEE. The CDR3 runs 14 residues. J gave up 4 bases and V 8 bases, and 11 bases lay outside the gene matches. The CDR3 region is CASSRDSLGETQYF. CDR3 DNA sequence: TGTGCCAGTAGCCGGGACAGCCTAGGAGAGACCCAGTACTTC.